This TCR beta chain is from a study of blood T cell repertoires in COVID-19. Original analysis: Reference gene primer amplification gave estimated nucleated cell counts. Here immunoSEQ multiplex PCR was the method, and the copy in TCRdb shows in-frame clones only, minus some. That table furnishes V, J and clone size, whereas the DNA furnished D and trimming. The sample shows roughly 140,000 clones, about nine tenths of them seen only once. The CDR3 is 14 residues long. V was cut by 1 base and J by 10 bases, with 11 bases left in between. Germline V gene lookup returns CDR1 SGHNT and CDR2 YENEEA. The source material was peripheral blood. The sequence came from a human donor in a cohort sampled during active COVID-19. The V call is TRBV11-3, the J call TRBJ1-6; D possibly corresponds to TRBD1 (5 bases). CDR3 amino acids: CASSLGGGGSPLHF. CDR3 sequence (DNA): TGTGCCAGCAGCTTAGGGGGCGGTGGATCACCCCTCCACTTT.